The 22 T cell receptor beta chains in this list originate from one sample, sequenced in a study of blood T cell repertoires in COVID-19. Data came from immunoSEQ multiplex PCR; TCRdb stores just in-frame clones and leaves some out. Of about 180,000 clones detected, 70% to 90% appear once; the ten largest clones hold more than 2.5%. Sequencing was done on a sample of peripheral blood. The receptor set was obtained from a man aged 55 to 70 with acute or convalescent COVID-19.

The J gene is TRBJ2-2, the V gene TRBV28, with D uncertain. CDR3 length: 12 residues. V was trimmed by 5 bases and J by 4 bases, leaving 5 bases between them. Germline CDR1 reads MDHEN; CDR2 reads SYDVKM. In DNA form, the CDR3 reads TGTGCCAGCAGTCTTTCCACCGGGGAGCTGTTTTTT. Its protein is CASSLSTGELFF.

V usage is TRBV6-5 and J usage is TRBJ2-3; 7 bases align to TRBD2. Germline-derived CDR1 and CDR2 are MNHEY and SVGAGI. The junction had 10 bases not matched to a gene; V was cut back by 6 bases and J by 4 bases. The CDR3 extends over 15 amino acids. CDR3 sequence: CASSLSGARADTQYF. As DNA, the CDR3 is TGTGCCAGCAGCTTGAGCGGGGCCAGGGCAGATACGCAGTATTTT.

The gene calls are TRBV6-2 or TRBV6-3 and TRBJ2-7; 11 positions match TRBD2. The CDR3 length is 17 residues. V shed 5 bases, J shed 0 bases, and the junction held 9 bases outside the gene matches. The V gene's germline CDR1 is MNHEY and CDR2 SVGEGT. CDR3 region: CASSDATGTSGSYEQYF. The CDR3 nucleotides read TGTGCCAGCAGTGATGCTACCGGGACTAGCGGCTCCTACGAGCAGTACTTC.

The chain combines TRBV7-9 with TRBJ1-3; D remains ambiguous. V was pared by 0 bases and J by 3 bases, with 3 bases between. The germline CDR1 and CDR2 sequences are SEHNR and FQNEAQ (reference sequence). The CDR3 totals 13 residues. The CDR3 reads CASSLAHGNTIYF. Here the CDR3 DNA reads TGTGCCAGCAGCTTAGCTCATGGAAACACCATATATTTT.

This chain links TRBV5-5 with TRBJ1-4; 7 bases are shared with TRBD1. The ends lost 0 bases at V and 3 bases at J; junction bases unmatched: 2. The CDR3 is made up of 15 amino acids. Germline V lookup: CDR1 SGHKS, CDR2 YYEKEE (reference sequence). The CDR3 spells CASSLATGANEKLFF. The CDR3 DNA is TGTGCCAGCAGCTTGGCTACAGGGGCTAATGAAAAACTGTTTTTT. The whole variable domain, filled in from reference TRBV5-5 and TRBJ1-4, reads DAGVTQSPTHLIKTRGQQVTLRCSPISGHKSVSWYQQVLGQGPQFIFQYYEKEERGRGNFPDRFSARQFPNYSSELNVNALLLGDSALYLCASSLATGANEKLFFGSGTQLSVL.

The chain carries TRBV27 and TRBJ1-5; no firm D call. The V end was cut by 4 bases, the J end by 4 bases, with 8 bases between. The CDR3 consists of 13 residues. Germline V gene sequence: CDR1 MNHEY, CDR2 SMNVEV (reference sequence). The CDR3 nucleotides are TGTGCCAGCAGTTCCCGGTTGAATCAGCCCCAGCATTTT. Translated, it gives CASSSRLNQPQHF.

Remarks on this clone: Its ends do not fully match the called genes, so a read error is possible. This chain uses TRBV20-1 with TRBJ2-7; 8 nucleotides match TRBD1. This CDR3 region has 13 residues. Germline lookup yields CDR1 DFQATT and CDR2 SNEGSKA (reference sequence). CDR3 amino acids: CSASDRGPYPPFF. As DNA, the CDR3 is TGCAGTGCTAGTGACAGGGGCCCTTACCCCCCTTTTTTC.

V is TRBV6-5 and J is TRBJ2-3; perhaps TRBD1 as D (5 bases). Per the germline V gene, CDR1 is MNHEY and CDR2 is SVGAGI. V lost 2 bases and J 1 base, leaving 10 bases between the germline ends. The length of the CDR3 is 15 residues. The CDR3 protein is CASSYTGTGTDTQYF. The CDR3 nucleotides are TGTGCCAGCAGTTACACAGGAACGGGCACAGATACGCAGTATTTT.

The chain couples TRBV18 to TRBJ2-7; 7 nucleotides match TRBD1. This CDR3 has 13 amino acids. V shed 6 bases and J 3 bases; nucleotides not matched to a gene: 5. Germline values: CDR1 KGHSH, CDR2 LQKENI. CDR3 region: CASSDGQVYEQYF. The CDR3, as DNA: TGTGCCAGCTCTGACGGACAGGTCTACGAGCAGTACTTC.

This chain links TRBV7-9 with TRBJ1-4; weak D call: TRBD1 (6 bases). Germline V gene sequence: CDR1 SEHNR, CDR2 FQNEAQ (reference sequence). V was shortened by 2 bases and J by 0 bases, with 10 bases between the two germline ends. The CDR3 covers 16 residues. The CDR3 protein is CASSLPGQSTNEKLFF. CDR3 sequence (DNA): TGTGCCAGCAGCTTACCAGGACAGTCAACTAATGAAAAACTGTTTTTT.

The chain combines TRBV5-5 with TRBJ2-2, with 10 bases lining up with TRBD1. Trimming took 4 bases from V and 1 from J; bases not matched to a gene: 7. The germline V gene has CDR1 SGHKS and CDR2 YYEKEE (reference sequence). The length of the CDR3 is 17 residues. The CDR3 loop is CASSVRQGAGNTGELFF. The CDR3 DNA reads as TGTGCCAGCAGCGTACGACAGGGGGCCGGGAACACCGGGGAGCTGTTTTTT.

This clone was seen only once. The chain uses TRBV2 and TRBJ2-5, with TRBD1 matching over 10 bases. CDR1 SNHLY and CDR2 FYNNEI come from the germline V gene. Germline trimming cut 6 bases from V and 7 bases from J; bases unmatched to any gene: 17. The CDR3 runs to 17 residues. The CDR3 coding sequence is TGTGCCAGCAGGGGACAGGGGTGGAAAGCGTCGGGTCGGACCCAGTACTTC. This codes for CASRGQGWKASGRTQYF.

A single count supports this clone. The genes are TRBV24-1 and TRBJ2-3; TRBD2 aligns across 12 bases. Trimming took 3 bases from V and 1 from J; bases not matched to a gene: 4. This CDR3 comprises 17 residues. Germline V CDR1 and CDR2: KGHDR, SFDVKD. The CDR3 loop is CATSDPSGRAGTDTQYF. CDR3 nucleotide sequence: TGTGCCACCAGTGATCCTAGCGGGAGGGCCGGCACAGATACGCAGTATTTT.

This clone has a handful of counts. The gene calls are TRBV11-1 and TRBJ2-2; D may be TRBD2 (5 bases). V dropped 8 bases and J dropped 1 base, with 14 bases sitting between them. The CDR3 spans 15 residues. Per the germline V gene, CDR1 is SGHAT and CDR2 is FQDESV (reference sequence). DNA of the CDR3: TGTGCCAGCGCCCCGGAGCGGAAGAACACCGGGGAGCTGTTTTTT. It codes for CASAPERKNTGELFF.

The V gene is TRBV6-6, the J gene TRBJ2-7; TRBD2 matches at 10 bases. Per the germline V gene, CDR1 is MNHNY and CDR2 is SVGAGI (reference sequence). V lost 7 bases and J lost 6; bases outside the gene matches: 9. This CDR3 is 14 amino acids long. CDR3 residues: CASIQGLANTEQYF. CDR3 DNA: TGTGCCAGCATCCAGGGACTAGCGAATACCGAGCAGTACTTC.

The CDR3 loop is CASARASYEQYF. The CDR3 coding sequence is TGTGCCAGCGCCAGGGCCTCCTACGAGCAGTACTTC. V gene TRBV6-5 combines with J gene TRBJ2-7; TRBD1 might be the D (5 bases). Germline V lookup: CDR1 MNHEY, CDR2 SVGAGI. Trimming removed 8 bases from V and 0 bases from J, with 8 bases in between. CDR3 length: 12 residues.

V and J are TRBV7-3 and TRBJ2-5, with 8 bases fitting TRBD1. The CDR3 runs to 15 residues. Germline trimming cut 5 bases from V and 4 bases from J; bases unmatched to any gene: 9. Germline V gene data show CDR1 as SGHTA and CDR2 as FQGTGA. The CDR3 DNA reads TGTGCCAGCAGCGCAGGGGGCTCTCTGGGAGAGACCCAGTACTTC. The encoded protein is CASSAGGSLGETQYF. Full variable domain (remainder filled in from reference TRBV7-3 and TRBJ2-5): GAGVSQTPSNKVTEKGKYVELRCDPISGHTALYWYRQSLGQGPEFLIYFQGTGAADDSGLPNDRFFAVRPEGSVSTLKIQRTERGDSAVYLCASSAGGSLGETQYFGPGTRLLVL.

V usage is TRBV24-1 and J usage is TRBJ2-3; 9 bases fit TRBD1. J was trimmed by 6 bases and V by 5 bases; bases with no gene match: 11. There are 16 residues in the CDR3. Germline CDR1 KGHDR, CDR2 SFDVKD. The CDR3 region has the DNA TGTGCCACCAGTGCCCCACCGGGACAGGGTGGGGATACGCAGTATTTT. Protein: CATSAPPGQGGDTQYF.

This clone was detected only once. The chain is built from TRBV30 and TRBJ1-3; perhaps TRBD1 as D (5 bases). The CDR3 sequence is 15 residues long. CDR1 is GTSNPN, CDR2 SVGIG, per germline (reference sequence). The V end lost 2 bases, the J end lost 0 bases, and 11 bases lay between the germline ends. CDR3 protein: CAWSPGLYSGNTIYF. The CDR3 nucleotides are TGTGCCTGGAGTCCGGGACTGTACTCTGGAAACACCATATATTTT.

This sequence joins TRBV7-9 and TRBJ1-5; 8 positions agree with TRBD1. The CDR3 is 13 residues long. Trimming removed 5 bases from V and 8 bases from J; junction bases left unmatched: 5. Looked up from germline, CDR1 is SEHNR and CDR2 is FQNEAQ (reference sequence). This CDR3 reads CASSMTGEEPQHF. CDR3 bases: TGTGCCAGCAGCATGACAGGGGAAGAGCCCCAGCATTTT.

This clone was recorded once. V usage is TRBV19 and J usage is TRBJ1-5, with D perhaps TRBD1 (6 bases). This CDR3 region has 15 residues. V was clipped by 6 bases and J by 1 base, with 13 bases between them. Germline-derived CDR1 and CDR2 are LNHDA and SQIVND (reference sequence). The CDR3 here is CASRLDRTSNQPQHF. The CDR3 region has the DNA TGTGCCAGTAGGTTAGACAGGACGAGCAATCAGCCCCAGCATTTT.

The chain couples TRBV10-3 to TRBJ2-7, with a weak D call TRBD2 (5 bases). This CDR3 is built from 12 residues. Germline values: CDR1 ENHRY, CDR2 SYGVKD. Trimming removed 7 bases at V and 2 bases at J, with 9 bases between. CDR3 bases: TGTGCCATCAAAGAGGGAACCTACGAGCAGTACTTC. It translates to CAIKEGTYEQYF.